This TCR beta chain was recorded in a study of graft-versus-host responses after intestinal transplantation. The CDR3 has 16 amino acids. V was pared by 3 bases and J by 4 bases, with 15 bases between. Germline V lookup: CDR1 MGHRA, CDR2 YSYEKL. TCRdb's copy holds only in-frame clones and misses some; the assay was immunoSEQ multiplex PCR. Among 110,000 to 150,000 clones, around 90% were seen once, and the ten largest hold roughly 0.2%. Concerning this clone: Its specificity is unknown.

The starting material was unstimulated CD4+ T cells sorted from spleen or lymph node cells, obtained before intestinal transplant. The chain uses TRBV4-1 and TRBJ2-2; D is perhaps TRBD1 (7 bases). This clonotype was sampled from a human donor who received an intestinal transplant. CDR3 residues: CASSHPTGEATGELFF. Written as DNA, the CDR3 is TGCGCCAGCAGCCATCCAACAGGGGAGGCCACCGGGGAGCTGTTTTTT.